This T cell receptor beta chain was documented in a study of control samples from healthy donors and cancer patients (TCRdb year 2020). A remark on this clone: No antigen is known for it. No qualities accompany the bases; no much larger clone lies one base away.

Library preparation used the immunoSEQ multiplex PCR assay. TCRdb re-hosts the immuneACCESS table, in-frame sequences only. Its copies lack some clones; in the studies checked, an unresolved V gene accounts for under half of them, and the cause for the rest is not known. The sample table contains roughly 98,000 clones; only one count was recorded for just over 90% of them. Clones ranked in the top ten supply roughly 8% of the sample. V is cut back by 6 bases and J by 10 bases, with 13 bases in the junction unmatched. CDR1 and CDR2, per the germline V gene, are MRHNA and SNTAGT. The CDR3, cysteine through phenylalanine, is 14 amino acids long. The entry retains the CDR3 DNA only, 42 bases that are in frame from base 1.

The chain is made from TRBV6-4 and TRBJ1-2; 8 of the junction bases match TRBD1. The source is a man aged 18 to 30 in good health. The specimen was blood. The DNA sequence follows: TGTGCCAGCAGGACAACGGGACAGGCCACGGACTACACCTTC. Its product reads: CASRTTGQATDYTF.